One and the same sample provided the 10 T cell receptor beta chains below, sequenced in a study of synovial regulatory T cells in juvenile arthritis. Profiled with immunoSEQ multiplex PCR; TCRdb holds only in-frame clones, not every one. The repertoire table contains 8,000 to 10,000 clones. The specimen sequenced was Treg cells from blood. Regarding subset: remaining (HLA-DR-negative) circulating blood Treg cells. Receptor source: a donor aged 2 to 35 with juvenile idiopathic arthritis.

This chain joins TRBV6-1 and TRBJ2-2; the TCRdb D gene call, TRBD2, has no DNA to confirm it. Looked up from germline, CDR1 is MNHNS and CDR2 is SASEGT. The CDR3 spans 15 residues. The DNA sequence is not available. This CDR3 reads CASSVFAGAAGELFF.

The rearrangement uses TRBV12-5 and TRBJ1-3; the D gene TCRdb calls, TRBD1, cannot be checked with no DNA. The CDR3 is 15 amino acids. Only the protein is available. Germline V gene data show CDR1 as LGHNT and CDR2 as FRNRAP. The CDR3 protein is CASGIQGARGNTIYF. Full variable domain (outside the CDR3, taken from reference TRBV12-5 and TRBJ1-3): DARVTQTPRHKVTEMGQEVTMRCQPILGHNTVFWYRQTMMQGLELLAYFRNRAPLDDSGMPKDRFSAEMPDATLATLKIQPSEPRDSAVYFCASGIQGARGNTIYFGEGSWLTVV.

The V gene is TRBV19, the J gene TRBJ2-7; TCRdb's assignment of TRBD1 cannot be checked, as there is no DNA. CDR3 length: 13 residues. No DNA is recorded. Per germline, CDR1 LNHDA and CDR2 SQIVND (reference sequence). The CDR3 is CASSIRGFDEQYF.

The chain employs TRBV18 and TRBJ1-1; TCRdb names TRBD1, which stays unverified in the absence of DNA. CDR1 is KGHSH and CDR2 is LQKENI in the germline V gene. This CDR3 comprises 14 residues. No DNA appears here. CDR3 sequence: CASSPRQGPTEAFF.

The J gene is TRBJ2-2, the V gene TRBV10-3; lacking DNA, the TRBD2 call made by TCRdb goes unchecked. The CDR3 runs to 16 residues. Only the protein sequence is given. CDR1 is ENHRY, CDR2 SYGVKD, per germline. CDR3: CAISKGTSGNTGELFF.

The CDR3 reads CASSQDSRLYEQYF. This chain joins TRBV4-1 and TRBJ2-7; TCRdb designates TRBD1, a call that cannot be tested without DNA. The CDR3 spans 14 residues. DNA was not recorded. Germline loops: CDR1 MGHRA, CDR2 YSYEKL.

The gene calls are TRBV6-6 and TRBJ2-7. The CDR3 loop spans 12 amino acids. The coding DNA is unavailable. Germline assignment: CDR1 MNHNY and CDR2 SVGAGI (reference sequence). The CDR3 here is CASSSGGYEQYF.

CDR3 sequence: CASRFRTGSYEQYF. This chain uses TRBV11-2 with TRBJ2-7; the D gene TCRdb calls, TRBD1, cannot be checked with no DNA. This CDR3 has 14 residues. The protein alone is recorded here. CDR1 is SGHAT and CDR2 is FQNNGV in the germline V gene.

The chain uses TRBV18 and TRBJ1-2; absent DNA, TCRdb's TRBD1 call cannot be checked. The V gene's germline CDR1 is KGHSH and CDR2 LQKENI. The CDR3 runs to 14 residues. No DNA sequence was recorded. The CDR3 sequence: CASSRDRANYGYTF.

The rearrangement links TRBV4-1 to TRBJ2-7; the TCRdb D gene call, TRBD2, has no DNA to confirm it. CDR3 length: 15 amino acids. The coding DNA is unavailable. CDR1 MGHRA and CDR2 YSYEKL come from the germline V gene. CDR3 region: CASSQPGTSGSEQYF.